This T cell receptor beta chain was profiled in a study of blood T cell repertoires in COVID-19. The wider study: COVID-19 samples, acute and convalescent, were from the United States, Italy and Spain. Sample material is recorded as cDNA or gDNA derived from T cells, B-cell-depleted T cells, or PBMCs.

In the source study's methods: Estimation of nucleated cell counts relied on the amplification of reference gene primers. Only in-frame clones appear in the TCRdb table, and some are missing; sequencing was by immunoSEQ multiplex PCR. The V and J calls and clone size were taken over from that table, and D and trimming were inferred from the DNA. This sample has 95,000 to 150,000 clones, with about 86% found just once. J gave up 2 bases and V 6 bases, and 9 bases lay outside the gene matches. There are 15 residues in the CDR3. Germline V gene data show CDR1 as MDHEN and CDR2 as SYDVKM. V and J are TRBV28 and TRBJ2-7, with TRBD2 matching over 8 bases. This TCR was recovered from a woman aged 45-65 years with active or convalescent COVID-19. Input material: peripheral blood. The CDR3 nucleotides read TGTGCCAGCAGGGTTGGCGGGAGGCCTCCCTACGAGCAGTACTTC. This gives the protein CASRVGGRPPYEQYF.